Presented here are 10 T cell receptor beta chains from one specimen sequenced in a study of regulatory T cells in long-lasting Graves disease. The sample's time point: persistent/refractory GD, antithyroid drugs over 5 years with positive TRAb. The TCR library was prepared using RNA isolated from PBMCs. With iRepertoire HTBI primers and Arm-PCR of CDR3 regions, TCR beta libraries were built. TCRdb re-derived calls from the multiplex PCR reads in MiXCR, one entry per CDR3 protein. The data hold around 500,000 distinct CDR3 sequences, with 20% to 25% observed a single time. The input for sequencing was peripheral blood mononuclear cells (PBMCs), taken when the disease was refractory, from a patient treated with antithyroid drugs. The receptors here all came from a female donor with Graves disease.

Ten or more counts support this clonotype. This chain's CDR3 is CASSLNRISSYEQYF. DNA for the CDR3: TGTGCCAGCAGCTTGAACAGAATTAGCTCCTACGAGCAGTACTTC. The chain is built from TRBV7-3 and TRBJ2-7; D ambiguous. Germline CDR1 SGHTA, CDR2 FQGTGA. V was shortened by 3 bases and J by 0 bases, with 12 bases between the two germline ends. The CDR3 extends over 15 amino acids.

This clonotype was counted many times. This chain uses TRBV28 with TRBJ2-7, with D perhaps matching TRBD2 (6 bases). This CDR3 has 16 residues. V was clipped by 2 bases and J by 4 bases, with 18 bases between them. Per the germline V gene, CDR1 is MDHEN and CDR2 is SYDVKM. The CDR3 sequence: CASSLPTVADPYEQYF. The CDR3 DNA reads as TGTGCCAGCAGTTTACCCACGGTAGCGGACCCTTACGAGCAGTACTTC.

The chain has TRBV27 and TRBJ2-7, with 9 nucleotides matching TRBD2. This CDR3 has 16 amino acids. Germline CDR1 reads MNHEY; CDR2 reads SMNVEV (reference sequence). V trimming: 1 base; J trimming: 6 bases; junction bases outside the gene matches: 10. The CDR3, as DNA: TGTGCCAGCAGTTTATTAGCGGGAGTAAGGACTGCCGAGCAGTACTTC. Its protein is CASSLLAGVRTAEQYF.

This clonotype has a count of ten or more. V usage is TRBV25-1 and J usage is TRBJ1-4, with TRBD1 matching 7 bases. The germline V gene has CDR1 MGHDK and CDR2 SYGVNS. J was trimmed by 2 bases and V by 2 bases; bases with no gene match: 2. The CDR3 length is 15 residues. The CDR3: CASSEARGTNEKLFF. CDR3 DNA: TGTGCCAGCAGTGAAGCCAGGGGGACTAATGAAAAACTGTTTTTT.

This clonotype was seen ten or more times. The CDR3 region is CASSRGLAGGGPQETQYF. The CDR3, as DNA: TGTGCCAGCAGTCGGGGACTAGCGGGAGGGGGTCCCCAAGAGACCCAGTACTTC. The rearrangement joins TRBV27 to TRBJ2-5, with TRBD2 matching over 16 bases. The V gene's germline CDR1 is MNHEY and CDR2 SMNVEV (reference sequence). The length of the CDR3 is 18 residues. V lost 5 bases and J lost 1; bases outside the gene matches: 7.

A few counts support this clonotype. The rearrangement joins TRBV4-3 to TRBJ1-4, with D hard to call. The CDR3 consists of 16 residues. Trimming shortened V by 2 bases and J by 0 bases, and 10 bases separated the two germline ends. Germline values: CDR1 LGHNA, CDR2 YSLEER. The CDR3 here is CASSQSPGATNEKLFF. Written as DNA, the CDR3 is TGCGCCAGCAGCCAATCGCCAGGAGCAACTAATGAAAAACTGTTTTTT.

The rearrangement links TRBV7-3 to TRBJ2-2; 7 positions match TRBD1. Germline values: CDR1 SGHTA, CDR2 FQGTGA. V shed 8 bases and J 5 bases; nucleotides not matched to a gene: 8. This CDR3 is built from 14 residues. In DNA form, the CDR3 reads TGTGCCAGCTGTCGGGACAGCTCTACCGGGGAGCTGTTTTTT. Its protein is CASCRDSSTGELFF.

The table lists this clonotype with many counts. The chain links TRBV6-5 to TRBJ1-2; D is undetermined. Germline CDR1 reads MNHEY; CDR2 reads SVGAGI. The CDR3 has 14 residues. The ends were cut back, 2 bases at V and 7 bases at J, with 14 bases in the middle. The CDR3 DNA is TGTGCCAGCAGTTACATGGCACTGGGCGGTGGCTACACCTTC. This codes for CASSYMALGGGYTF.

This rearrangement joins TRBV11-2 to TRBJ2-2; tentatively, D is TRBD1 (6 bases). Per the germline V gene, CDR1 is SGHAT and CDR2 is FQNNGV. The V and J ends lost 3 bases and 1 base respectively, with 18 bases between them. This CDR3 has 18 amino acids. The CDR3 loop reads CASSFPTGPSVNTGELFF. The CDR3 nucleotides read TGTGCCAGCAGCTTTCCGACAGGCCCCTCAGTGAACACCGGGGAGCTGTTTTTT. Together with reference TRBV11-2 and TRBJ2-2, the CDR3 gives the full variable domain: EAGVAQSPRYKIIEKRQSVAFWCNPISGHATLYWYQQILGQGPKLLIQFQNNGVVDDSQLPKDRFSAERLKGVDSTLKIQPAKLEDSAVYLCASSFPTGPSVNTGELFFGEGSRLTVL.

This clonotype was seen ten or more times. The chain links TRBV28 to TRBJ2-5; 9 positions agree with TRBD2. Germline loops: CDR1 MDHEN, CDR2 SYDVKM. With 11 bases clipped from V and 3 bases from J, the junction kept 10 bases outside the gene matches. The CDR3 runs to 14 residues. The CDR3 spells CAAGGRAMEETQYF. CDR3 in DNA: TGTGCCGCGGGCGGGAGGGCCATGGAAGAGACCCAGTACTTC.